This TCR beta chain was identified in a study of CD8+CD57+ T cells in acquired aplastic anemia. Study-wide background: An average of about 3.4 ug of DNA was obtained from sorted CD4+ and CD8+ cells.

Whoever was chosen for sequencing had shown CD8+CD57+ cell expansion by flow cytometry. The diagnosis in all patients was severe acquired aplastic anemia. When blood sampling took place, the patients had received no therapy. Notes on the study in general: Overlap between patients and controls comprised almost 30 CD8+ CDR3 sequences.

Genomic DNA, the template, was used for profiling of the TCR beta VDJ and CDR3. TCRdb processed the reads anew with MiXCR; each CDR3 protein has one entry. The sample contains hundreds of thousands of distinct CDR3 sequences, approximately 33% of which appear only once. About this clonotype itself: The antigen is unknown. This may stem from a read error, because a much larger clone lies one nucleotide away.

Sequenced material: sorted CD4+, CD8+, or CD8+CD57+ T cells (not recorded which) from PBMCs. This receptor was taken from a human donor with aplastic anemia.

The CDR3: CSAGESNTEAFF. CDR3 sequence (DNA): TGCAGTGCTGGGGAATCGAACACTGAAGCTTTCTTT. The chain carries TRBV20-1 and TRBJ1-1, with D unclear. This CDR3 spans 12 amino acids. Trimming left V 5 bases short and J 1 base short, with 8 bases between. Germline loops: CDR1 DFQATT, CDR2 SNEGSKA (reference sequence).